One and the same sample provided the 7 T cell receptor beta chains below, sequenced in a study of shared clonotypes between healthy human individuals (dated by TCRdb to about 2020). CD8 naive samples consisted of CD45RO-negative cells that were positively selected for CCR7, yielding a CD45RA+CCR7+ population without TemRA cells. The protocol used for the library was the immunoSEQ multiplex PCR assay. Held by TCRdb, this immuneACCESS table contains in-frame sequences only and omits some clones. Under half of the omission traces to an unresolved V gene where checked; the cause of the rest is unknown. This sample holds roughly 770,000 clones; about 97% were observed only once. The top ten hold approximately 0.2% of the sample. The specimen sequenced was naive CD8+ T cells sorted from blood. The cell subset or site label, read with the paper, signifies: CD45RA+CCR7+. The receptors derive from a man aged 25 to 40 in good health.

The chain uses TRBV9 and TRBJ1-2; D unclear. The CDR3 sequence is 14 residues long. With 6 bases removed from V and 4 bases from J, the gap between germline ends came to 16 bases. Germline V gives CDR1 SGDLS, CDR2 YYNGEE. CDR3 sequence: CASTLRYGLYGYTF. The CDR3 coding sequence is TGTGCCAGCACCCTAAGGTACGGGCTCTATGGCTACACCTTC.

Here the CDR3 DNA reads TGTGCCTGGAGTGTAGGGATTGCCGGGGCCAACGTCCTGACTTTC. It translates to CAWSVGIAGANVLTF. This chain connects TRBV30 to TRBJ2-6, with D unresolved. This CDR3 is built from 15 residues. Trimming removed 0 bases from V and 4 bases from J, with 10 bases in between. Germline V gene data show CDR1 as GTSNPN and CDR2 as SVGIG (reference sequence).

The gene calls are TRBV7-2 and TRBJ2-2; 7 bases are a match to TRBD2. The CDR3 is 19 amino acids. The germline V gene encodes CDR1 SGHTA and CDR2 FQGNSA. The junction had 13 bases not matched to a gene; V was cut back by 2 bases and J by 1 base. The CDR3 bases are TGTGCCAGCAGCTTATATTTGCGGACTAGGTTTAGGAACACCGGGGAGCTGTTTTTT. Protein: CASSLYLRTRFRNTGELFF.

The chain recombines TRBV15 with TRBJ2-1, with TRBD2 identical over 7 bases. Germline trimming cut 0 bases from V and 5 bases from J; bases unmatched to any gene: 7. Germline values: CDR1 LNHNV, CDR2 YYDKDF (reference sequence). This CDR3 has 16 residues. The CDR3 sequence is CATSRDQSGNDNEQFF. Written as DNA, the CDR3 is TGTGCCACCAGCAGAGATCAAAGCGGGAACGACAATGAGCAGTTCTTC.

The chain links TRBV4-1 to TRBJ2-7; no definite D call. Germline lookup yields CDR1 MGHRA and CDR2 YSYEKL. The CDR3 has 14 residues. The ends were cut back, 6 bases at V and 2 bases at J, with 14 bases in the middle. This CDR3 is CASSPPIRTYEQYF. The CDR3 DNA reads TGCGCCAGCAGTCCACCTATTAGGACCTACGAGCAGTACTTC.

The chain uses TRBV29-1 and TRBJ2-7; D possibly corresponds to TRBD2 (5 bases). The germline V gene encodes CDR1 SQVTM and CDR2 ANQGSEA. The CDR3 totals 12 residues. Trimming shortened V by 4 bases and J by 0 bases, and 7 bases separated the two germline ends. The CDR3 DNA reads TGCAGCGTTGTTGAGGGCTCCTACGAGCAGTACTTC. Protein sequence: CSVVEGSYEQYF.

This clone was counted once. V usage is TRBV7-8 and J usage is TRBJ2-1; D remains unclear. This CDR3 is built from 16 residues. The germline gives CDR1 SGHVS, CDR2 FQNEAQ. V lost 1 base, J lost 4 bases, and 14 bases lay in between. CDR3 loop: CASSLGGPGIYNEQFF. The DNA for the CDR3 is TGTGCCAGCAGCTTAGGAGGTCCGGGTATTTACAATGAGCAGTTCTTC.